This T cell receptor (beta chain) came from a study of control samples from healthy donors and cancer patients (dated by TCRdb to 2018 to 2020). Libraries were constructed by the immunoSEQ multiplex PCR assay. The table was pulled from immuneACCESS by TCRdb, which kept in-frame rearrangements only. Such tables lose some clones; where checked, under half of the loss comes from unresolved V genes, and the rest has no known cause. This sample gives under 200,000 clones in total; 96% of them show up just once. The ten largest clonotypes hold approximately 0.93% of the sample. This clone was seen just once. The antigen it binds to is not known. The record has no base qualities; no much larger clone is one base away. The junction shows trimming of 3 bases on V and 0 bases on J, plus 5 bases between the germline ends. Taken from cysteine to phenylalanine, the CDR3 has 13 residues. Only the CDR3 DNA is retained, 39 bases long and in frame from the first base. In the germline V gene, CDR1 corresponds to SGHVS and CDR2 to FQNEAQ.

The sequenced sample consisted of blood. The clonotype originates from a woman in her thirties in good health. The chain is made from TRBV7-8 and TRBJ1-1; the D segment cannot be called with confidence. The CDR3 protein sequence reads: CASSLRLNTEAFF. The nucleotide sequence reads as follows: TGTGCCAGCAGCTTGCGGTTGAACACTGAAGCTTTCTTT.